The clone carrying this T cell receptor beta chain occurred a few times. The source of the sample is a study of metastatic and nonmetastatic thyroid tumors. Using MiXCR, TCRdb reanalyzed the PCR reads. This table has about 35,000 clones, 33% appearing once. The CDR3 runs 15 residues. With 1 base removed from V and 0 bases from J, the gap between germline ends came to 8 bases. Germline CDR1 MNHEY, CDR2 SVGAGI. No treatment of any kind had been given to any patient before thyroid surgery. The genes are TRBV6-5 and TRBJ2-3; no clear D gene. This clonotype was obtained from a female donor with papillary thyroid cancer or a benign thyroid nodule (not recorded which). Some clones in this sample may be carry-over from other donors' samples. The sequenced material came from tumor tissue. The CDR3 loop reads CASSYLVSSTDTQYF. The CDR3 nucleotides are TGTGCCAGCAGTTACTTAGTCTCTAGCACAGATACGCAGTATTTT.